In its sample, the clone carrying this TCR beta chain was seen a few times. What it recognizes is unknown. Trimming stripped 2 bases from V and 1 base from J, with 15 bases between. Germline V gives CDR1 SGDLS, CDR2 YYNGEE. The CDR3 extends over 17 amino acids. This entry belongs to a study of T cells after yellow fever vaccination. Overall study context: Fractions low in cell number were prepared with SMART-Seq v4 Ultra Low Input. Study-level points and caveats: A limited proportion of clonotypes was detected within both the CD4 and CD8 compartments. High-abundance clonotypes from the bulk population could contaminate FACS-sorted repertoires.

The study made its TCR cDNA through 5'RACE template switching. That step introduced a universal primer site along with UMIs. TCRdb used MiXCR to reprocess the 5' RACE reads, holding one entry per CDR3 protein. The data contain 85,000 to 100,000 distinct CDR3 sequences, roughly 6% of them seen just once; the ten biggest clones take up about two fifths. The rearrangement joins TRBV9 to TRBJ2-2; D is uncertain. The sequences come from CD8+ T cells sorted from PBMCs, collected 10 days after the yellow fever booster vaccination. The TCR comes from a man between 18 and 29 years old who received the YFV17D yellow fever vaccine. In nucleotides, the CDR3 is TGTGCCAGCAGCGTCTCCCGGTTGGGCAGGAACACCGGGGAGCTGTTTTTT. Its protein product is CASSVSRLGRNTGELFF.